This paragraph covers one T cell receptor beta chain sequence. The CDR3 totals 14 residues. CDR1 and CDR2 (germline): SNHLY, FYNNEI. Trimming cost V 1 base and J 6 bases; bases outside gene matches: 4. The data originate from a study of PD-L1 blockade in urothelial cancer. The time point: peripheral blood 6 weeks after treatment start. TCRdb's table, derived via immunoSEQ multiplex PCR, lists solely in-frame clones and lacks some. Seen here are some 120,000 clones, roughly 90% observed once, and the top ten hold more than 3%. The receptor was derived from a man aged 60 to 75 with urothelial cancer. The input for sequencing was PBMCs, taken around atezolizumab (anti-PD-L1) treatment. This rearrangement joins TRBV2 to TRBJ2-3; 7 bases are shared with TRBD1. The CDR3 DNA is TGTGCCAGCAGTGAAGACAGGGGAACGGATACGCAGTATTTT. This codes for CASSEDRGTDTQYF.